The entry that follows covers one T cell receptor (beta chain) sequence. Per the original data handling: Reference gene primer amplification gave estimated nucleated cell counts. Sequenced by immunoSEQ multiplex PCR; TCRdb stores in-frame clones only, minus some. That table supplies the V and J calls and clone size; D and trimming were determined from the DNA. The sample has 130,000 to 150,000 clones, more than 75% seen once; the top ten hold 8.5% to 9%. The source of the sample is a study of blood T cell repertoires in COVID-19. Across the study: Acute and convalescent COVID-19 specimens originated in the United States, Italy and Spain. From T cells, B-cell-depleted T cells, or PBMCs came the material, which was cDNA or gDNA.

The CDR3 has 12 amino acids. Germline CDR1 and CDR2: SGHTA and FQGNSA. The V end lost 3 bases, the J end lost 7 bases, and 9 bases lay between the germline ends. This TCR was sampled from a woman between 50 and 59 years old with active or convalescent COVID-19. This chain joins TRBV7-2 and TRBJ2-5, with D unresolved. The specimen sequenced was peripheral blood. The DNA for the CDR3 is TGTGCCAGCAGCTTTCCTTTCGGGACCCAGTACTTC. It encodes CASSFPFGTQYF.